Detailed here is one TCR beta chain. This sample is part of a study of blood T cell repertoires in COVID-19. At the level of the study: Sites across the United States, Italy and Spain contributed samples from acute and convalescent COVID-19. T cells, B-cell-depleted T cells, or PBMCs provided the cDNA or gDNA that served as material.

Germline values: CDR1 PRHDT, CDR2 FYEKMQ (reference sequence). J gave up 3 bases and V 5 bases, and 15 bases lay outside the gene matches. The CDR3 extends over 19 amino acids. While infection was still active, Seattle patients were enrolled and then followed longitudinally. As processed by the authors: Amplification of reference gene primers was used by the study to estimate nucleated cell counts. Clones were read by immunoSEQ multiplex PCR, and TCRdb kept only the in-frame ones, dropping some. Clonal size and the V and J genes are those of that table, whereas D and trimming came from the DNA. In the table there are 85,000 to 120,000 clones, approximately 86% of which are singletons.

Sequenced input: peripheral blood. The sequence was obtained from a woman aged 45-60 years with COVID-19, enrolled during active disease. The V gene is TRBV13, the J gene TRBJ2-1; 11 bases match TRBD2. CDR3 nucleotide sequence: TGTGCCAGCAGCAACGTCTACCCCACTAGCGGGGGCTTCTACAATGAGCAGTTCTTC. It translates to CASSNVYPTSGGFYNEQFF.